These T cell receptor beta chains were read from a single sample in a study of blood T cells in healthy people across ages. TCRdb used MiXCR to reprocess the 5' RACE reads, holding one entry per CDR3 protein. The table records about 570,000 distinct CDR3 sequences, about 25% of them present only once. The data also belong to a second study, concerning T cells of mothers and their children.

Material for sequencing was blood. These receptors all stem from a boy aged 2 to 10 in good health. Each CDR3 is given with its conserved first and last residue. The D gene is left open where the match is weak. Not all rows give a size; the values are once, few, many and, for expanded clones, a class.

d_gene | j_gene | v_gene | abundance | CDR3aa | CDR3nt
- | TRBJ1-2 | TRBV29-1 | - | CSVGPRQTNYGYTF | TGCAGCGTGGGCCCTCGGCAGACTAACTATGGCTACACCTTC
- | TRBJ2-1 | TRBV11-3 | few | CASSPRRAREQFF | TGTGCCAGCAGCCCACGACGGGCTCGTGAGCAGTTCTTC
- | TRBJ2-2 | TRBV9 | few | CASSDLGRGAKAGELFF | TGTGCCAGCAGCGACCTAGGTCGGGGGGCAAAGGCCGGGGAGCTGTTTTTT
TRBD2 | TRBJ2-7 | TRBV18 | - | CASSRRTSGGFSYEQYF | TGTGCCAGCTCACGTCGGACTAGCGGGGGCTTCTCCTACGAGCAGTACTTC
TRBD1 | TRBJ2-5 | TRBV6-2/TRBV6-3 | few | CASGKGALGETQYF | TGTGCCAGCGGAAAGGGGGCCTTGGGGGAGACCCAGTACTTC
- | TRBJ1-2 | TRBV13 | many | CASSNRDGTYGYTF | TGTGCCAGCAGCAACCGGGACGGCACCTATGGCTACACCTTC
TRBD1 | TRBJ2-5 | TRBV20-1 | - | CSATRGQETQYF | TGCAGTGCTACCAGGGGGCAAGAGACCCAGTACTTC
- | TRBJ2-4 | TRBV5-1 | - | CASSLETGSQAKNIQYF | TGCGCCAGCAGCTTGGAAACCGGCTCTCAAGCCAAAAACATTCAGTACTTC
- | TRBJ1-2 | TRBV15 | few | CATSSVRWGVTF | TGTGCCACCAGCAGCGTTCGTTGGGGGGTCACCTTC
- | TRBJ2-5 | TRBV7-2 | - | CASSLLASWSETQYF | TGTGCCAGCAGCTTATTAGCCTCTTGGTCAGAGACCCAGTACTTC
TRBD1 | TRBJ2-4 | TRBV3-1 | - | CASSYTGVKNIQYF | TGTGCCAGCAGCTATACAGGGGTCAAAAACATTCAGTACTTC
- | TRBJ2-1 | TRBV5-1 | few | CASSVGTRTDEQFF | TGCGCCAGCAGCGTCGGGACCCGGACCGATGAGCAGTTCTTC
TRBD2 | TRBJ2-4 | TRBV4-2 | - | CASSQDWGGENIQYF | TGTGCCAGCAGCCAAGATTGGGGGGGGGAAAACATTCAGTACTTC